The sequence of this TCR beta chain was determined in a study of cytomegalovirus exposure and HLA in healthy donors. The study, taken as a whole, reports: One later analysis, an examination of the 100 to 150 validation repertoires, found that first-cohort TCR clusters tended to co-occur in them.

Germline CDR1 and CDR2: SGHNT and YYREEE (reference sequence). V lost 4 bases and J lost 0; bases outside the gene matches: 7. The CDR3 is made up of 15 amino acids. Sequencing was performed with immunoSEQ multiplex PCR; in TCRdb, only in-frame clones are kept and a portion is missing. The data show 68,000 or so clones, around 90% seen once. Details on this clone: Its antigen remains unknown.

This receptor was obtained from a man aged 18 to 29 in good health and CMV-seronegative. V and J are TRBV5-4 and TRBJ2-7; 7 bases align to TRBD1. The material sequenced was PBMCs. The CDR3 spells CASSGQTGPSYEQYF. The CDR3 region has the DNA TGTGCCAGCAGCGGTCAGACAGGGCCCTCCTACGAGCAGTACTTC.